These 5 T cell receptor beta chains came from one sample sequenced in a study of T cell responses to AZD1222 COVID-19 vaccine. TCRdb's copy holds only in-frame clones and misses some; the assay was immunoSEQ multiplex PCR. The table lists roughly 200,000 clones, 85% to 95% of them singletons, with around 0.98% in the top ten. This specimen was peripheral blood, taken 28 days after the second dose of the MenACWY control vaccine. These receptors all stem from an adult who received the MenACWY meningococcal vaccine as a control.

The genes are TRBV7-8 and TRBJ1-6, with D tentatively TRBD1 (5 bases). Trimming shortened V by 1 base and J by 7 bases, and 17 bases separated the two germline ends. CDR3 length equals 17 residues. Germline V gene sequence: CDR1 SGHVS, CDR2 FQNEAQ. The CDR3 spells CASSLEAGRMGNSPLHF. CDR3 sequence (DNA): TGTGCCAGCAGCTTAGAGGCAGGGCGTATGGGCAATTCACCCCTCCACTTT. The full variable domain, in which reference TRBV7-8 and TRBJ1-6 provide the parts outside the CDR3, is GAGVSQSPRYKVAKRGQDVALRCDPISGHVSLFWYQQALGQGPEFLTYFQNEAQLDKSGLPSDRFFAERPEGSVSTLKIQRTQQEDSAVYLCASSLEAGRMGNSPLHFGNGTRLTVT.

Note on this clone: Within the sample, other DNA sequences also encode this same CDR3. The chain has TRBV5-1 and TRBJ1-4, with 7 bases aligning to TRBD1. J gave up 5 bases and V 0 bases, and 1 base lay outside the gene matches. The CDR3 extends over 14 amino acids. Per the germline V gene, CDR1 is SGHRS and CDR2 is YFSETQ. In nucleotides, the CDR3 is TGCGCCAGCAGCTTGGGACAGGGAAATGAAAAACTGTTTTTT. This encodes CASSLGQGNEKLFF.

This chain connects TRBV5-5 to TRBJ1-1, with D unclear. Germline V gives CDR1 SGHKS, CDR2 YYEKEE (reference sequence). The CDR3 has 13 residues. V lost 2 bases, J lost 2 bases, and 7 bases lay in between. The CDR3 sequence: CASSFNRNTEAFF. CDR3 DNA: TGTGCCAGCAGCTTCAACCGTAACACTGAAGCTTTCTTT.

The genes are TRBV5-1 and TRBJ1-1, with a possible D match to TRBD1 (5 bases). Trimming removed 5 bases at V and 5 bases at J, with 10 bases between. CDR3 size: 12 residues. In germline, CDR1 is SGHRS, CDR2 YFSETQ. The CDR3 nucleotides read TGCGCCAGCAGTCAGGGTGGGACTGAAGCTTTCTTT. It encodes CASSQGGTEAFF.

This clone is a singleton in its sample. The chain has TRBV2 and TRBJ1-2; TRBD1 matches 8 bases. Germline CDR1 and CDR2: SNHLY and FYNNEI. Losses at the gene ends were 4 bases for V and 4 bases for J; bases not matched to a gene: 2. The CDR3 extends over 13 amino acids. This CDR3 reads CASSGTGTYGYTF. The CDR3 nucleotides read TGTGCCAGCAGTGGGACAGGGACCTATGGCTACACCTTC.